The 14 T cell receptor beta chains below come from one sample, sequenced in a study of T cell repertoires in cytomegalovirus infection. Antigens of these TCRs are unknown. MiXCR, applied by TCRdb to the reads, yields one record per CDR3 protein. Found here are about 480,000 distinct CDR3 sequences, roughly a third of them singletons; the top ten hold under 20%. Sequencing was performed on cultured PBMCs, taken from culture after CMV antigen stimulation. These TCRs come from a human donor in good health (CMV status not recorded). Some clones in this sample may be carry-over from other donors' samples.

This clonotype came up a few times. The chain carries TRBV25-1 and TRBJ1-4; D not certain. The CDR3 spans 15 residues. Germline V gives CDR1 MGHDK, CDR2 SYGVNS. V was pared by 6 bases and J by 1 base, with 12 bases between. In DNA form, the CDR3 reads TGTGCCAGCAGCGGAGTCGGGGTAACTAATGAAAAACTGTTTTTT. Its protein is CASSGVGVTNEKLFF.

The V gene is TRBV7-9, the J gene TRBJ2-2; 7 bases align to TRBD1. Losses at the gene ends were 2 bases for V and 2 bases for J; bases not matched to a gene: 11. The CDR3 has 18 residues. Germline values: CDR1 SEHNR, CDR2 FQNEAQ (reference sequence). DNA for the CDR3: TGTGCCAGCAGCTTATGGGGGACCGGGACAGTTAACACCGGGGAGCTGTTTTTT. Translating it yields CASSLWGTGTVNTGELFF.

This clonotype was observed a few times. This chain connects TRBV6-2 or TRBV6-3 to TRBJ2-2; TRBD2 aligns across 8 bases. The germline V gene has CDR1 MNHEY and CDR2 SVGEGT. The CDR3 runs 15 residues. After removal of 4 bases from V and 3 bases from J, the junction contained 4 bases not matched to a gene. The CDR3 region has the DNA TGTGCCAGCAGTTCGGGGGGGAGAGACACCGGGGAGCTGTTTTTT. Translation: CASSSGGRDTGELFF.

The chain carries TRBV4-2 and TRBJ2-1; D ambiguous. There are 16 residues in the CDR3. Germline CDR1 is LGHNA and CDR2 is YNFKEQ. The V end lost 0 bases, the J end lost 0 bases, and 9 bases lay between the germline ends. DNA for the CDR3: TGTGCCAGCAGCCAAGATGGCCTGAGCTCCTACAATGAGCAGTTCTTC. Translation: CASSQDGLSSYNEQFF.

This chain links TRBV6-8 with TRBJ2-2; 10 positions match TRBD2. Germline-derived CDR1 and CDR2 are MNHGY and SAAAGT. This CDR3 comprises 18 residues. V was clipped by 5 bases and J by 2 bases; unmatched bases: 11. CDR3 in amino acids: CASSPLAGGGFNTGELFF. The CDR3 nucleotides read TGTGCCAGCAGTCCCTTAGCGGGAGGCGGCTTTAACACCGGGGAGCTGTTTTTT.

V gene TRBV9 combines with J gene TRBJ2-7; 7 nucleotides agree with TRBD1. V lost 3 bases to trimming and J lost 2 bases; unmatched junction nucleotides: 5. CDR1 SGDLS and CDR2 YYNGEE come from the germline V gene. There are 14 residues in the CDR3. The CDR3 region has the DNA TGTGCCAGCAGCGCTCGACAGGGCACCTACGAGCAGTACTTC. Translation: CASSARQGTYEQYF. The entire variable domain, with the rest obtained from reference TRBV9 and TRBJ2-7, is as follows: DSGVTQTPKHLITATGQRVTLRCSPRSGDLSVYWYQQSLDQGLQFLIQYYNGEERAKGNILERFSAQQFPDLHSELNLSSLELGDSALYFCASSARQGTYEQYFGPGTRLTVT.

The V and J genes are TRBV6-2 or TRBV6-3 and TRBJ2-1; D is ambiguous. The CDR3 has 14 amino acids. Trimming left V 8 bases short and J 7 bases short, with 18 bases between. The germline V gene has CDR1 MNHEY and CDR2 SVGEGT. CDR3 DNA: TGTGCCAGCCACTGGTCCGAAGTGGGGAATGAGCAGTTCTTC. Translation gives CASHWSEVGNEQFF.

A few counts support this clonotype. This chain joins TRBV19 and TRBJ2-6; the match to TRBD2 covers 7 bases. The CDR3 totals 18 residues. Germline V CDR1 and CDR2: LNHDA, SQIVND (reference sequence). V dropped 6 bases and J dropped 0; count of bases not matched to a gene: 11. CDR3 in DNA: TGTGCCAGTAGCCTTATAGCGGGTCAACTCTCTGGGGCCAACGTCCTGACTTTC. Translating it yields CASSLIAGQLSGANVLTF.

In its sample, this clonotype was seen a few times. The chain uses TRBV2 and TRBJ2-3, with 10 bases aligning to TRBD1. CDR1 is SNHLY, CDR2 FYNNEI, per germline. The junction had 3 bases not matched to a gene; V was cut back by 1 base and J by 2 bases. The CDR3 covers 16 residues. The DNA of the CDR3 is TGTGCCAGCAGTGAAGGGGGACAGGGGCTCACAGATACGCAGTATTTT. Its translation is CASSEGGQGLTDTQYF. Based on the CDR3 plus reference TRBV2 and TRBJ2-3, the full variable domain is EPEVTQTPSHQVTQMGQEVILRCVPISNHLYFYWYRQILGQKVEFLVSFYNNEISEKSEIFDDQFSVERPDGSNFTLKIRSTKLEDSAMYFCASSEGGQGLTDTQYFGPGTRLTVL.

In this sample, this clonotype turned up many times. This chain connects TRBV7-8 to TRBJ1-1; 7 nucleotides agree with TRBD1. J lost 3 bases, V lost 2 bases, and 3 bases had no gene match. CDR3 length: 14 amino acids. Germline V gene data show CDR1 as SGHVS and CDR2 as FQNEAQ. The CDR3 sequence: CASSLPGGDTEAFF. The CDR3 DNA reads TGTGCCAGCAGCTTACCAGGGGGGGACACTGAAGCTTTCTTT.

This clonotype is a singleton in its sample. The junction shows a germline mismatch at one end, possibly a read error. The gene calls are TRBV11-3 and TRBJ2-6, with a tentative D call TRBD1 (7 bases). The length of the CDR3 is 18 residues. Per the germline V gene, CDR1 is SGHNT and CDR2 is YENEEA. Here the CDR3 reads CASGLDQGGSAGANVLPF. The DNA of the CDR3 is TGTGCCAGCGGCTTAGATCAGGGGGGCTCGGCTGGGGCCAACGTCCTGCCTTTC.

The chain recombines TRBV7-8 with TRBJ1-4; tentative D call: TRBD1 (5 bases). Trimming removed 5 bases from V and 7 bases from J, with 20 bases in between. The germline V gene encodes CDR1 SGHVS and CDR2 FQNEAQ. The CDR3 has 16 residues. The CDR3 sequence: CASSLDYVPRGEKLFF. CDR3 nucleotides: TGTGCCAGCAGCCTCGACTACGTTCCGAGGGGTGAAAAACTGTTTTTT.

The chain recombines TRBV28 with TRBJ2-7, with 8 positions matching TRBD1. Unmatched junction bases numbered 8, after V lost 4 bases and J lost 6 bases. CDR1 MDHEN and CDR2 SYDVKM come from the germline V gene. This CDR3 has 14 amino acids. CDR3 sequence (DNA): TGTGCCAGCAGTTCCGGGACAGGCTCTTTCGAGCAGTACTTC. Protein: CASSSGTGSFEQYF.

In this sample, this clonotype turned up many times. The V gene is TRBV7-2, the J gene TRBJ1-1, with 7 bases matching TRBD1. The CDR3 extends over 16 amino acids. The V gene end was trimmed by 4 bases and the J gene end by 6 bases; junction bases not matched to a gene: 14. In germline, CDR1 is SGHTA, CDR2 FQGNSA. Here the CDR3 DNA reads TGTGCCAGCAGCTCAGGTGGCAGGGGGTATACGGCTGAAGCTTTCTTT. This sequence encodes CASSSGGRGYTAEAFF.